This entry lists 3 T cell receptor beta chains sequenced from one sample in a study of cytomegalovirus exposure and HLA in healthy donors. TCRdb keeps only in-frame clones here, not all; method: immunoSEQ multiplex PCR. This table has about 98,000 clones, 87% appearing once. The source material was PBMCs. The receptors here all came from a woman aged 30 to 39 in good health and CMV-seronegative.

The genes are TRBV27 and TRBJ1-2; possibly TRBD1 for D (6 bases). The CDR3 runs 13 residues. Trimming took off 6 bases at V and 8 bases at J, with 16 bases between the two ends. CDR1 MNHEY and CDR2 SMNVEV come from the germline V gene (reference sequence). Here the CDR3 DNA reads TGTGCCAGCAGCAATAGGGGGGGTCTGGGCTACACCTTC. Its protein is CASSNRGGLGYTF.

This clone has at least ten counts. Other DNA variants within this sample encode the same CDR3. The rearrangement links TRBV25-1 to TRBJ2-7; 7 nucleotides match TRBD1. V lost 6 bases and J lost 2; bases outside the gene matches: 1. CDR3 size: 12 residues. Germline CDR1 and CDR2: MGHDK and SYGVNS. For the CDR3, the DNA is TGTGCCAGCAGGGGACAGACCTACGAGCAGTACTTC. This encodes CASRGQTYEQYF.

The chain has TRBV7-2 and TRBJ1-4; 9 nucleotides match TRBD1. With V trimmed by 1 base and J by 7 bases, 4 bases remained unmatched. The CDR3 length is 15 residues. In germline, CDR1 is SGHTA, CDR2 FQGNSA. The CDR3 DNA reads TGTGCCAGCAGCTTAGTTAAGGGACAGGGTGAAAAACTGTTTTTT. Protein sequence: CASSLVKGQGEKLFF.